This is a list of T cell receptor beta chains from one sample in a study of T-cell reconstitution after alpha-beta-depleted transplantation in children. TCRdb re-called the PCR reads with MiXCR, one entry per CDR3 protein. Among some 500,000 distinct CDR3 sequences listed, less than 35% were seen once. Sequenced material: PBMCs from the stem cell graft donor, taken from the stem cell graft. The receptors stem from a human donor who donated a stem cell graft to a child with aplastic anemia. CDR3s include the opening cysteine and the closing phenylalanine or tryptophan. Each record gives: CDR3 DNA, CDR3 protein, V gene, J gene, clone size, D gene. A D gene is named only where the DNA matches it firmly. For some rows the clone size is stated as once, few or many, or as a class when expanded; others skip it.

CDR3 DNA: TGCAGTGCCGACAGGTCGGCCGGGGTTGGCTACACCTTC
CDR3 protein: CSADRSAGVGYTF
V gene: TRBV20-1
J gene: TRBJ1-2
clone size: .
D gene: .

CDR3 DNA: TGTGCCAGTAACCCCCTAGAAATGAACACTGAAGCTTTCTTT
CDR3 protein: CASNPLEMNTEAFF
V gene: TRBV19
J gene: TRBJ1-1
clone size: .
D gene: .

CDR3 DNA: TGCAGTGCCAGCCCTGGGGGGACTGTTGTCAGTGGCTACACCTTC
CDR3 protein: CSASPGGTVVSGYTF
V gene: TRBV20-1
J gene: TRBJ1-2
clone size: .
D gene: .

CDR3 DNA: TGTGCCAGCAGTTTAGCTCGCGGAGTGTACATGAACACTGAAGCTTTCTTT
CDR3 protein: CASSLARGVYMNTEAFF
V gene: TRBV12-3/TRBV12-4
J gene: TRBJ1-1
clone size: .
D gene: .

CDR3 DNA: TGTGCCAGCACGGCGGGAGAGAACACTGAAGCTTTCTTT
CDR3 protein: CASTAGENTEAFF
V gene: TRBV6-1
J gene: TRBJ1-1
clone size: .
D gene: .

CDR3 DNA: TGTGCCAGCAGCTTACGCCCCCACGAGCAGTACTTC
CDR3 protein: CASSLRPHEQYF
V gene: TRBV7-9
J gene: TRBJ2-7
clone size: .
D gene: .

CDR3 DNA: TGTGCCAGCAGTGCTCTAGCCAATGGGCAGTTCTTC
CDR3 protein: CASSALANGQFF
V gene: TRBV6-1
J gene: TRBJ2-1
clone size: .
D gene: .

CDR3 DNA: TGCGCCAGCAGCCCGAACCTGGGGTATGGCTACACCTTC
CDR3 protein: CASSPNLGYGYTF
V gene: TRBV5-1
J gene: TRBJ1-2
clone size: few
D gene: .

CDR3 DNA: TGTGCTAGTGGTCCACAGGGGCTAGGCACAGATACGCAGTATTTT
CDR3 protein: CASGPQGLGTDTQYF
V gene: TRBV12-5
J gene: TRBJ2-3
clone size: few
D gene: TRBD1

CDR3 DNA: TGTGCCAGCAGCCCAGGGACAGGTTCGGCTGAAGCTTTCTTT
CDR3 protein: CASSPGTGSAEAFF
V gene: TRBV7-2
J gene: TRBJ1-1
clone size: .
D gene: TRBD1

CDR3 DNA: TGTGCCAGCAGCCTATATGGGCAGGGGCCTGAAAAACTGTTTTTT
CDR3 protein: CASSLYGQGPEKLFF
V gene: TRBV4-2
J gene: TRBJ1-4
clone size: .
D gene: .

CDR3 DNA: TGTGCCAGCAGTTTAGGACTAGCGGGAGGGCCCCACAATGAGCAGTTCTTC
CDR3 protein: CASSLGLAGGPHNEQFF
V gene: TRBV12-3/TRBV12-4
J gene: TRBJ2-1
clone size: .
D gene: TRBD2

CDR3 DNA: TGTGCCAGCAGCGTACCGGGACAGGGGGCAGGAACTGAAGCTTTCTTT
CDR3 protein: CASSVPGQGAGTEAFF
V gene: TRBV7-2
J gene: TRBJ1-1
clone size: .
D gene: TRBD1

CDR3 DNA: TGTGCCAGCAGCTTAGAAGGTGACAGAGGCAAGCCCCAGCATTTT
CDR3 protein: CASSLEGDRGKPQHF
V gene: TRBV7-2
J gene: TRBJ1-5
clone size: .
D gene: .

CDR3 DNA: TGTGCCAGCAGCCCCGGTTGGGTCGACACGAACACTGAAGCTTTCTTT
CDR3 protein: CASSPGWVDTNTEAFF
V gene: TRBV9
J gene: TRBJ1-1
clone size: .
D gene: .

CDR3 DNA: TGTGCCAGCAGCCCCCACGGACAGGGGGAAACTGAAGCTTTCTTT
CDR3 protein: CASSPHGQGETEAFF
V gene: TRBV7-3
J gene: TRBJ1-1
clone size: once
D gene: TRBD1

CDR3 DNA: TGTGCCAGCAGCCCTGGGGAGGAGGGTCCGAATGAGCAGTTCTTC
CDR3 protein: CASSPGEEGPNEQFF
V gene: TRBV6-1
J gene: TRBJ2-1
clone size: .
D gene: .

CDR3 DNA: TGTGCCAGCAGCTTCTTCGGTGGGAACACTGAAGCTTTCTTT
CDR3 protein: CASSFFGGNTEAFF
V gene: TRBV11-2
J gene: TRBJ1-1
clone size: .
D gene: .

CDR3 DNA: TGCGCCAGCAGCTTGCTTAACCGACAGGGAGCGAACACCGGGGAGCTGTTTTTT
CDR3 protein: CASSLLNRQGANTGELFF
V gene: TRBV5-1
J gene: TRBJ2-2
clone size: few
D gene: TRBD1

CDR3 DNA: TGCGCCAGCAGCTTCCAGGGAGGCGATGAGCAGTTCTTC
CDR3 protein: CASSFQGGDEQFF
V gene: TRBV5-1
J gene: TRBJ2-1
clone size: .
D gene: .

CDR3 DNA: TGCGCCAGCAGTTCCGGAGACAAGAGCTCTGGAAACACCATATATTTT
CDR3 protein: CASSSGDKSSGNTIYF
V gene: TRBV5-1
J gene: TRBJ1-3
clone size: few
D gene: .

CDR3 DNA: TGCGCCAGCAGCTTAGGGCAGCGAGCCACTGAAGCTTTCTTT
CDR3 protein: CASSLGQRATEAFF
V gene: TRBV5-1
J gene: TRBJ1-1
clone size: .
D gene: .

CDR3 DNA: TGCGCCAGCAGCTTCCGACTGGAGGGGGAGACCCAGTACTTC
CDR3 protein: CASSFRLEGETQYF
V gene: TRBV5-1
J gene: TRBJ2-5
clone size: few
D gene: .

CDR3 DNA: TGCAGTGCTAGCGCAAACTCCGGGGTGGGCACTGAAGCTTTCTTT
CDR3 protein: CSASANSGVGTEAFF
V gene: TRBV20-1
J gene: TRBJ1-1
clone size: few
D gene: .

CDR3 DNA: TGTGCCACCAGCGGGGACGAGGGGAACACTGAAGCTTTCTTT
CDR3 protein: CATSGDEGNTEAFF
V gene: TRBV15
J gene: TRBJ1-1
clone size: .
D gene: .

CDR3 DNA: TGTGCCAGCAGCTTAGGGGCGGGACAGAAGGACAATGAGCAGTTCTTC
CDR3 protein: CASSLGAGQKDNEQFF
V gene: TRBV7-9
J gene: TRBJ2-1
clone size: once
D gene: .

CDR3 DNA: TGTGCCAGCAGTTTAGTTCGGGGGATCACCGGGGAGCTGTTTTTT
CDR3 protein: CASSLVRGITGELFF
V gene: TRBV12-3/TRBV12-4
J gene: TRBJ2-2
clone size: .
D gene: .

CDR3 DNA: TGTGCCAGCAGCCCCGGGACAGGGGGCAGCTATGGCTACACCTTC
CDR3 protein: CASSPGTGGSYGYTF
V gene: TRBV12-3/TRBV12-4
J gene: TRBJ1-2
clone size: many
D gene: TRBD1

CDR3 DNA: TGTGCCAGCAGCCACTGGGGGGGGTACCACCCAGATACGCAGTATTTT
CDR3 protein: CASSHWGGYHPDTQYF
V gene: TRBV7-9
J gene: TRBJ2-3
clone size: .
D gene: TRBD2

CDR3 DNA: TGTGCCAGCAGCCCAGGACCTGAAAACATTCAGTACTTC
CDR3 protein: CASSPGPENIQYF
V gene: TRBV7-2
J gene: TRBJ2-4
clone size: few
D gene: .

CDR3 DNA: TGCAGCGTGAGACGGGACCAAAGGGACACTGAAGCTTTCTTT
CDR3 protein: CSVRRDQRDTEAFF
V gene: TRBV29-1
J gene: TRBJ1-1
clone size: .
D gene: .

CDR3 DNA: TGTGCCAGCTCGTTCACAGGGGTCGGAGAGACCCAGTACTTC
CDR3 protein: CASSFTGVGETQYF
V gene: TRBV18
J gene: TRBJ2-5
clone size: .
D gene: TRBD1

CDR3 DNA: TGTGCCAGCAGTTTATCGTTACAGGGGAGACAGTACTTC
CDR3 protein: CASSLSLQGRQYF
V gene: TRBV28
J gene: TRBJ2-7
clone size: few
D gene: TRBD1